This T cell receptor beta chain was recorded in a study of human T cells and chemical hapten exposure. About the study: Each patch test put 0.01% DPC on the upper back, and results were read at 6 days. Predominantly women, the patients had alopecia areata, totalis or universalis. Variation in per-sample TCR yields came mainly from small pooled library volume differences. Study results and caveats: The presence of alopecia in the donors means their immune response may differ from healthy people's.

This clonotype has ten or more counts. The antigen remains unidentified. Stated time point: patch test 3, about 24 weeks after DPC sensitization. Specified treatment: therapeutic diphenylcyclopropenone sensitization with weekly scalp DPC. Trimming took off 3 bases at V and 0 bases at J, with 8 bases between the two ends. The CDR3 is 13 residues long. Germline V gene sequence: CDR1 SQVTM, CDR2 ANQGSEA. TCRdb reprocessed the RACE reads via MiXCR and lists one record per CDR3 protein. The data contain about 200,000 distinct CDR3 sequences, approximately 24% of them singletons. This TCR derives from a middle-aged woman with alopecia areata. Some clones in this sample may be carry-over from other donors' samples. The rearrangement links TRBV29-1 to TRBJ1-1, with a possible D match to TRBD1 (5 bases). The specimen was whole blood, collected in connection with sensitization to the hapten diphenylcyclopropenone (DPC). The chain's CDR3 is CSVEGQLNTEAFF. Here the CDR3 DNA reads TGCAGCGTTGAGGGGCAGTTGAACACTGAAGCTTTCTTT. The full variable domain, in which reference TRBV29-1 and TRBJ1-1 provide the parts outside the CDR3, is SAVISQKPSRDICQRGTSLTIQCQVDSQVTMMFWYRQQPGQSLTLIATANQGSEATYESGFVIDKFPISRPNLTFSTLTVSNMSPEDSSIYLCSVEGQLNTEAFFGQGTRLTVV.